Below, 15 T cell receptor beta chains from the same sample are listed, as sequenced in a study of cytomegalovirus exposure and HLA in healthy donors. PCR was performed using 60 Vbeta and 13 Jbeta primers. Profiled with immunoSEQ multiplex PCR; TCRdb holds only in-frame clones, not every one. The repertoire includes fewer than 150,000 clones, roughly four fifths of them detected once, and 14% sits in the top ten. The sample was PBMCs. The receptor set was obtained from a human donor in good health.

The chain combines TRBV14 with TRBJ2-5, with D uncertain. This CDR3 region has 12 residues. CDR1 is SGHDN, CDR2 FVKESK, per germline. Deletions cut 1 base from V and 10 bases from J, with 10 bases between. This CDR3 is CASSQVEAIQYF. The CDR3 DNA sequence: TGTGCCAGCAGCCAAGTAGAAGCGATCCAGTACTTC.

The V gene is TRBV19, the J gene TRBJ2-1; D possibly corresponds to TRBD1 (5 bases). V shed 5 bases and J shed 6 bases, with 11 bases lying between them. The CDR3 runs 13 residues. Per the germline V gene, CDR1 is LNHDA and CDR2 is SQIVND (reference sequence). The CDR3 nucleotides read TGTGCCAGTAGTTGGGGCGACGGCAATGAGCAGTTCTTC. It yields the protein CASSWGDGNEQFF.

CDR3 in amino acids: CASSLSGLGSYEQYF. In DNA form, the CDR3 reads TGTGCCAGCAGTTTATCTGGACTAGGATCCTACGAGCAGTACTTC. The V call is TRBV27, the J call TRBJ2-7, with 7 bases matching TRBD2. J lost 1 base, V lost 0 bases, and 3 bases had no gene match. This CDR3 comprises 15 residues. Germline assignment: CDR1 MNHEY and CDR2 SMNVEV (reference sequence).

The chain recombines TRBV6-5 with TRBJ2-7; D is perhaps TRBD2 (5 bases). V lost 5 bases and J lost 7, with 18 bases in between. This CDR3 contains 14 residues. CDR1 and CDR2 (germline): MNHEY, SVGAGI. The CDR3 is CASSPHLLGREQYF. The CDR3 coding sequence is TGTGCCAGCAGTCCTCACCTACTAGGGCGGGAGCAGTACTTC.

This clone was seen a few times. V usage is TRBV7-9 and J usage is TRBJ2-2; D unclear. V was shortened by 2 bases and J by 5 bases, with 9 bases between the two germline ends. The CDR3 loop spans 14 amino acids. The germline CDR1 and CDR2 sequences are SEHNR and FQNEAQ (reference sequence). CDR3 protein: CASSLFLLTGELFF. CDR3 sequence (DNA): TGTGCCAGCAGCTTATTCCTATTAACCGGGGAGCTGTTTTTT.

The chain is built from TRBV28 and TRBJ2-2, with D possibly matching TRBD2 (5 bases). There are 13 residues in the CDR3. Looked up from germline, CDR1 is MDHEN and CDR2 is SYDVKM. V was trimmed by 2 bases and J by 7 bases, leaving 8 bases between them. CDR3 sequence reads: CASSLGGIGELFF. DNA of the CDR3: TGTGCCAGCAGTTTAGGAGGTATCGGGGAGCTGTTTTTT.

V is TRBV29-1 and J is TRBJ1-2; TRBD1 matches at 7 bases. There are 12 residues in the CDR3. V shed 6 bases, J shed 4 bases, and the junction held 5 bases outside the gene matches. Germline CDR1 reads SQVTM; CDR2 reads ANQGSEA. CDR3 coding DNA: TGCAGCGTGACACAGGGGATCTATGGCTACACCTTC. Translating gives CSVTQGIYGYTF.

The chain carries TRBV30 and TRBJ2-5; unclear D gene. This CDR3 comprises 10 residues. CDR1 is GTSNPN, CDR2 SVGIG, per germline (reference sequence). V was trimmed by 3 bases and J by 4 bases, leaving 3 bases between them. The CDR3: CAWSLETQYF. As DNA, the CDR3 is TGTGCCTGGAGCTTAGAGACCCAGTACTTC.

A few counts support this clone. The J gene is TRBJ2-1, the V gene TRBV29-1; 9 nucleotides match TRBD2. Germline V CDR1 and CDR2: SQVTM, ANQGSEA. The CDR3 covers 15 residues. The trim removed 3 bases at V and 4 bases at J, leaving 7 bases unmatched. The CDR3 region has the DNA TGCAGCGTTGACGGCGGGAGGGCCTCTTACAATGAGCAGTTCTTC. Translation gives CSVDGGRASYNEQFF.

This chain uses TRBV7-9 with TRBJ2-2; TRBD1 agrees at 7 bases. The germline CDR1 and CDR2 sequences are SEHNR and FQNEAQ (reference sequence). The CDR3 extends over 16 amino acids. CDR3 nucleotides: TGTTCTATCAAGGAAAATGACAGGGTATCTACCGGGGAGCTGTTTTTT. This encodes CSIKENDRVSTGELFF. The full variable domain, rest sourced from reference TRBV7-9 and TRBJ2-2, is DTGVSQNPRHKITKRGQNVTFRCDPISEHNRLYWYRQTLGQGPEFLTYFQNEAQLEKSRLLSDRFSAERPKGSFSTLEIQRTEQGDSAMYLCSIKENDRVSTGELFFGEGSRLTVL.

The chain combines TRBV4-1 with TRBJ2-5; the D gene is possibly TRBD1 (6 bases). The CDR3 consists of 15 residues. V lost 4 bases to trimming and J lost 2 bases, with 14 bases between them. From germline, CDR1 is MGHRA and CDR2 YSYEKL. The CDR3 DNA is TGCGCCAGCAGCCGAGAGGACAGAATGCAAGAGACCCAGTACTTC. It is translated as CASSREDRMQETQYF.

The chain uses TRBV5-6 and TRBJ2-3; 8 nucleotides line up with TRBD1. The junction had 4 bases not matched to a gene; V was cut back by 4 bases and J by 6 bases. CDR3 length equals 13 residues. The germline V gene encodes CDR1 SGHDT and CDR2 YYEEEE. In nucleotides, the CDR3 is TGTGCCAGCAGCCGGACAGGGTGGGATACGCAGTATTTT. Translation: CASSRTGWDTQYF.

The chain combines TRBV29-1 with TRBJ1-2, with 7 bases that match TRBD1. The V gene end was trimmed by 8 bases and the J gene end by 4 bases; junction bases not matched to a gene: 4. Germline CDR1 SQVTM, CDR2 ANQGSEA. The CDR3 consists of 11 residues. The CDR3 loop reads CSTGQPYGYTF. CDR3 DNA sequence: TGCAGCACGGGACAGCCCTATGGCTACACCTTC.

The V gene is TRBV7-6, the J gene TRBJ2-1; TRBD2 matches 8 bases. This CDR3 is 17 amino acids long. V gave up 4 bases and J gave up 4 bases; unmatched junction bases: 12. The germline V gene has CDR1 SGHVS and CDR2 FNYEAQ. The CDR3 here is CASSSIRGKREYNEQFF. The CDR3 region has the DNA TGTGCCAGCAGCTCTATCCGGGGGAAGCGGGAGTACAATGAGCAGTTCTTC.

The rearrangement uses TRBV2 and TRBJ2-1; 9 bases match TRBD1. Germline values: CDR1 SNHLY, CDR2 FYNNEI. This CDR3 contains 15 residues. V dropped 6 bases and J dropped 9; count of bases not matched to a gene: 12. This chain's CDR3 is CASRDHGTGSTEQFF. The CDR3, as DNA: TGTGCCAGCAGAGACCATGGGACAGGGAGTACTGAGCAGTTCTTC.